The 29 T cell receptor beta chains reported below all come from one sample, sequenced in a study of prognosis after radiotherapy for stage I lung cancer. Genomic DNA was the source, and TCR beta CDR3 was amplified from it by two-round multiplex PCR. Gene-specific TRBV and TRBJ primers were used in PCR round one. TCRdb passed the multiplex PCR reads through MiXCR, listing each CDR3 protein once. The table includes around 63,000 distinct CDR3 sequences, roughly 29% detected once. Here the sequenced sample was PBMCs, taken before or after stereotactic body radiation therapy (not recorded which). All receptors derive from a donor aged 50 or older with non-small cell lung cancer.

This clonotype was seen ten or more times. The rearrangement joins TRBV6-1 to TRBJ2-4; 7 positions agree with TRBD1. Germline V lookup: CDR1 MNHNS, CDR2 SASEGT. The CDR3 covers 13 residues. The ends lost 6 bases at V and 10 bases at J; junction bases unmatched: 9. This chain's CDR3 is CASRQGQYEIQYF. The CDR3 DNA sequence: TGTGCCAGCAGACAGGGACAGTATGAGATTCAGTACTTC.

This clonotype came up many times. The genes are TRBV20-1 and TRBJ1-5; TRBD1 aligns across 10 bases. The CDR3 has 15 amino acids. The V gene's germline CDR1 is DFQATT and CDR2 SNEGSKA (reference sequence). With 5 bases clipped from V and 6 bases from J, the junction kept 10 bases outside the gene matches. The CDR3 reads CSALRTGGGGQPQHF. The CDR3 nucleotides are TGCAGTGCTCTCCGGACAGGGGGTGGAGGTCAGCCCCAGCATTTT.

In its sample, this clonotype was seen many times. The rearrangement links TRBV5-4 to TRBJ2-7; TRBD1 matches at 8 bases. Germline lookup yields CDR1 SGHNT and CDR2 YYREEE (reference sequence). CDR3 length equals 15 residues. The ends lost 4 bases at V and 1 base at J; junction bases unmatched: 7. CDR3: CASSRQGALSYEQYF. In DNA form, the CDR3 reads TGTGCCAGCAGCCGCCAGGGGGCCCTATCCTACGAGCAGTACTTC. Complete variable domain (other parts from reference TRBV5-4 and TRBJ2-7): ETGVTQSPTHLIKTRGQQVTLRCSSQSGHNTVSWYQQALGQGPQFIFQYYREEENGRGNFPPRFSGLQFPNYSSELNVNALELDDSALYLCASSRQGALSYEQYFGPGTRLTVT.

In its sample, this clonotype was seen many times. The chain links TRBV27 to TRBJ2-1, with 7 positions matching TRBD2. The germline V gene has CDR1 MNHEY and CDR2 SMNVEV (reference sequence). Trimming at V came to 1 base and at J to 6 bases, leaving 3 bases not matched to a gene. The CDR3 is made up of 14 amino acids. CDR3 in amino acids: CASSLFGGGNEQFF. CDR3 nucleotides: TGTGCCAGCAGTTTATTTGGGGGGGGCAATGAGCAGTTCTTC.

This clonotype was seen a few times. A much larger clone differs from this one at a single base, so this may be a read error. V gene TRBV2 combines with J gene TRBJ1-1; D is perhaps TRBD1 (5 bases). Trimming shortened V by 6 bases and J by 10 bases, and 21 bases separated the two germline ends. The CDR3 contains 14 residues. Per germline, CDR1 SNHLY and CDR2 FYNNEI. CDR3 loop: CASSAGTPALRAFF. CDR3 sequence (DNA): TGTGCCAGCAGCGCCGGGACGCCTGCTTTGAGAGCTTTCTTT.

This clonotype turned up a few times. The CDR3 sequence is CASSVAADRAYEQYF. The CDR3, as DNA: TGTGCCAGCAGCGTAGCCGCGGACAGGGCCTACGAGCAGTACTTC. The chain carries TRBV9 and TRBJ2-7; 8 positions agree with TRBD1. J lost 2 bases, V lost 0 bases, and 4 bases had no gene match. Germline V gene lookup returns CDR1 SGDLS and CDR2 YYNGEE. The CDR3 totals 15 residues. The full variable domain, rest sourced from reference TRBV9 and TRBJ2-7, is DSGVTQTPKHLITATGQRVTLRCSPRSGDLSVYWYQQSLDQGLQFLIQYYNGEERAKGNILERFSAQQFPDLHSELNLSSLELGDSALYFCASSVAADRAYEQYFGPGTRLTVT.

The table lists this clonotype with a few counts. This chain joins TRBV10-3 and TRBJ2-3; 14 bases line up with TRBD2. This CDR3 region has 17 residues. V dropped 6 bases and J dropped 0; count of bases not matched to a gene: 5. CDR1 and CDR2 from the germline V gene are ENHRY and SYGVKD. In DNA, the CDR3 is TGTGCCATCAGGGGGACTAGCGGGGGCCCTAGCACAGATACGCAGTATTTT. Translated: CAIRGTSGGPSTDTQYF.

This clonotype occurred many times. The chain couples TRBV19 to TRBJ2-3; tentatively, D is TRBD1 (6 bases). The V gene lost 5 bases and the J gene lost 2 bases, with 14 bases spanning the gap. The germline gives CDR1 LNHDA, CDR2 SQIVND (reference sequence). The CDR3 length is 15 residues. The chain's CDR3 is CASSQGYRYTDTQYF. In DNA, the CDR3 is TGTGCCAGTAGTCAGGGGTATCGTTACACAGATACGCAGTATTTT.

This clonotype was recorded many times. The rearrangement uses TRBV19 and TRBJ1-1, with D hard to call. The V and J ends lost 5 bases and 0 bases respectively, with 13 bases between them. The CDR3 is 15 residues long. CDR1 is LNHDA, CDR2 SQIVND, per germline (reference sequence). Here the CDR3 DNA reads TGTGCCAGTAGTCAGGTCAGCCCCATGAACACTGAAGCTTTCTTT. Amino acid sequence: CASSQVSPMNTEAFF.

This chain joins TRBV28 and TRBJ2-3; TRBD2 aligns across 7 bases. The CDR3 length is 13 residues. The germline V gene encodes CDR1 MDHEN and CDR2 SYDVKM. J gave up 6 bases and V 4 bases, and 4 bases lay outside the gene matches. CDR3 region: CASSWGGSDTQYF. CDR3 nucleotides: TGTGCCAGCAGTTGGGGAGGGTCCGATACGCAGTATTTT.

In the case of this clonotype: A much larger clone differs by one base, so this may be a read error. The V gene is TRBV7-2, the J gene TRBJ2-5; D not certain. Germline CDR1 SGHTA, CDR2 FQGNSA. V lost 7 bases and J 2 bases, leaving 11 bases between the germline ends. This CDR3 region has 13 residues. CDR3 nucleotides: TGTGCCAGCAAAGTCGAAGCTCAAGAGACCCAGTACTTC. This encodes CASKVEAQETQYF. Combining the CDR3 with reference TRBV7-2 and TRBJ2-5 gives the whole variable domain GAGVSQSPSNKVTEKGKDVELRCDPISGHTALYWYRQSLGQGLEFLIYFQGNSAPDKSGLPSDRFSAERTGGSVSTLTIQRTQQEDSAVYLCASKVEAQETQYFGPGTRLLVL.

As regards this clonotype: A read error is likely, as this CDR3 ends without the conserved phenylalanine or tryptophan. The V and J genes are TRBV6-1 and TRBJ2-6; D unclear. The germline CDR1 and CDR2 sequences are MNHNS and SASEGT. The CDR3 spans 14 residues. CDR3 loop: CVSKTASGANVLTL. The CDR3 DNA follows: TGTGTCAGCAAGACCGCATCTGGGGCCAACGTCCTGACTTTA.

This clonotype was counted ten times or more. The chain is built from TRBV7-9 and TRBJ1-2; 8 bases fit TRBD1. The trim removed 4 bases at V and 4 bases at J, leaving 8 bases unmatched. The CDR3 has 15 residues. The V gene's germline CDR1 is SEHNR and CDR2 FQNEAQ (reference sequence). CDR3 amino acids: CASSSGQGGGYGYTF. The CDR3 nucleotides are TGTGCCAGCAGCTCTGGACAGGGAGGGGGCTATGGCTACACCTTC.

The table lists this clonotype with many counts. This rearrangement joins TRBV6-5 to TRBJ1-5; possible D gene TRBD1, 5 bases. CDR1 is MNHEY and CDR2 is SVGAGI in the germline V gene. Trimming removed 0 bases at V and 1 base at J, with 7 bases between. The CDR3 consists of 15 residues. The CDR3 reads CASSYSGQSNQPQHF. Written as DNA, the CDR3 is TGTGCCAGCAGTTACTCCGGACAAAGCAATCAGCCCCAGCATTTT.

This clonotype was picked up many times. This chain joins TRBV28 and TRBJ2-2; D is unresolved. This CDR3 has 14 amino acids. V lost 4 bases and J lost 8, with 14 bases in between. In germline, CDR1 is MDHEN, CDR2 SYDVKM. The CDR3 loop is CASSWVQSGGELFF. The CDR3 region has the DNA TGTGCCAGCAGTTGGGTTCAGAGTGGGGGGGAGCTGTTTTTT.

This clonotype was recorded many times. This chain connects TRBV7-9 to TRBJ1-3; 8 positions match TRBD1. Germline lookup yields CDR1 SEHNR and CDR2 FQNEAQ (reference sequence). The CDR3 totals 17 residues. Trimming took 2 bases from V and 2 from J; bases not matched to a gene: 8. Written as DNA, the CDR3 is TGTGCCAGCAGCTTACAGAGGACAGGGTCGACTGGAAACACCATATATTTT. This encodes CASSLQRTGSTGNTIYF.

This clonotype has a handful of counts. The genes are TRBV5-5 and TRBJ1-2; tentative D call: TRBD1 (5 bases). The CDR3 runs to 13 residues. Germline V lookup: CDR1 SGHKS, CDR2 YYEKEE (reference sequence). Trimming cost V 0 bases and J 6 bases, with 9 bases left between them. CDR3 sequence reads: CASSLGRGDGYTF. CDR3 sequence (DNA): TGTGCCAGCAGCTTGGGCCGGGGGGATGGCTACACCTTC.

This clonotype was counted many times. The V and J genes are TRBV20-1 and TRBJ2-3, with a tentative D call TRBD2 (5 bases). Trimming took off 0 bases at V and 0 bases at J, with 13 bases between the two ends. Germline loops: CDR1 DFQATT, CDR2 SNEGSKA (reference sequence). The CDR3 runs to 16 residues. The DNA of the CDR3 is TGCAGTGCTAGAGATACCAGAGGGCCTAGCACAGATACGCAGTATTTT. Translated, it gives CSARDTRGPSTDTQYF.

This clonotype was detected only a few times. The likely explanation is a read error, given a far larger clone one base away. The V gene is TRBV6-6, the J gene TRBJ1-2; D is unresolved. CDR1 is MNHNY, CDR2 SVGAGI, per germline (reference sequence). Trimming cost V 0 bases and J 12 bases, with 14 bases left between them. This CDR3 region has 13 residues. The CDR3 loop is CASSYSAEGGHTF. In DNA form, the CDR3 reads TGTGCCAGCAGTTACTCGGCGGAAGGCGGCCACACCTTC.

The rearrangement links TRBV6-1 to TRBJ2-7; D is undetermined. The CDR3 has 14 residues. Germline CDR1 and CDR2: MNHNS and SASEGT. V was clipped by 8 bases and J by 3 bases, with 17 bases between them. The CDR3 sequence: CASSFPIPSYEQYF. Here the CDR3 DNA reads TGTGCCAGCTCATTTCCGATACCCAGCTACGAGCAGTACTTC.

This clonotype was detected ten times or more. The chain links TRBV20-1 to TRBJ1-6; D not resolved. Trimming left V 6 bases short and J 6 bases short, with 12 bases between. The CDR3 extends over 13 amino acids. Germline CDR1 reads DFQATT; CDR2 reads SNEGSKA (reference sequence). CDR3 sequence reads: CSAETATNSPLHF. The CDR3 DNA follows: TGCAGTGCGGAAACAGCAACTAATTCACCCCTCCACTTT.

A note on this clonotype: This likely came from a read error, as a far larger clone is one base away. The chain couples TRBV6-2 or TRBV6-3 to TRBJ2-5; D is unclear. Germline values: CDR1 MNHEY, CDR2 SVGEGT. The CDR3 extends over 13 amino acids. The CDR3 is CARSSSSGETQYF. The CDR3 nucleotides are TGTGCCAGAAGTTCCAGTTCCGGAGAGACCCAGTACTTC.

This clonotype was counted a few times. The chain recombines TRBV30 with TRBJ1-1, with 7 bases fitting TRBD1. This CDR3 contains 14 residues. Germline CDR1 and CDR2: GTSNPN and SVGIG (reference sequence). V lost 6 bases, J lost 5 bases, and 12 bases stayed unmatched. The CDR3: CACRGRQGGTEAFF. The CDR3 nucleotides read TGTGCCTGTCGAGGGAGACAGGGCGGTACTGAAGCTTTCTTT.

This clonotype was recorded many times. The chain combines TRBV20-1 with TRBJ1-4, with TRBD1 as a possible D gene (6 bases). The V end was cut by 5 bases, the J end by 7 bases, with 14 bases between. Germline V gene sequence: CDR1 DFQATT, CDR2 SNEGSKA (reference sequence). The CDR3 totals 13 residues. CDR3 sequence (DNA): TGCAGTGCTGACGGGACACGGGGTGAAAAACTGTTTTTT. This translates into CSADGTRGEKLFF.

This clonotype was seen at least ten times. The gene calls are TRBV20-1 and TRBJ2-2; unclear D gene. The ends were cut back, 6 bases at V and 7 bases at J, with 9 bases in the middle. Germline CDR1 and CDR2: DFQATT and SNEGSKA (reference sequence). The CDR3 is 11 residues long. The CDR3 DNA follows: TGCAGTGCCGGGCATGGCGGGGAGCTGTTTTTT. Amino acids: CSAGHGGELFF.

For this clonotype: One end of the junction fails to match germline, which may point to a read error. This rearrangement joins TRBV28 to TRBJ1-2, with D unclear. This CDR3 region has 12 residues. Germline loops: CDR1 MDHEN, CDR2 SYDVKM. CDR3 DNA: TGTGCCAGAAGCCGGTCCACCCCTGGCTACAACTTC. It yields the protein CARSRSTPGYNF.

This clonotype has a count of ten or more. The chain uses TRBV20-1 and TRBJ1-2; maybe TRBD1 (5 bases). CDR1 is DFQATT, CDR2 SNEGSKA, per germline (reference sequence). The germline V and J ends were trimmed by 6 bases and 6 bases, with 17 bases remaining between them. The CDR3 contains 13 residues. For the CDR3, the DNA is TGCAGTGCCGCCGGGGGGATTACAGATGGCTACACCTTC. As protein: CSAAGGITDGYTF.

This clonotype was seen ten or more times. This chain links TRBV20-1 with TRBJ2-2, with 13 bases matching TRBD2. Germline CDR1 reads DFQATT; CDR2 reads SNEGSKA (reference sequence). This CDR3 spans 16 amino acids. V shed 2 bases and J 4 bases; nucleotides not matched to a gene: 4. The CDR3 sequence is CSARLWTSGGTGELFF. The DNA of the CDR3 is TGCAGTGCTAGACTCTGGACTAGCGGGGGCACCGGGGAGCTGTTTTTT.

This clonotype was observed at least ten times. V is TRBV3-1 and J is TRBJ2-1; 8 nucleotides align to TRBD1. Per the germline V gene, CDR1 is LGHDT and CDR2 is YNNKEL (reference sequence). The ends lost 4 bases at V and 6 bases at J; junction bases unmatched: 5. CDR3 length equals 14 residues. CDR3: CASSLRDRTNEQFF. The CDR3 nucleotides are TGTGCCAGCAGCCTCCGGGACAGGACCAATGAGCAGTTCTTC.